These 28 T cell receptor beta chains came from one sample sequenced in a study of regulatory T cells. Points from the study as a whole: Compared with autologous conventional CD4+ cells and control regulatory cells, CD3G-deficient regulatory T cells showed reduced diversity.

For these receptors, no antigen is known. The primer mix had 52 TRBV and 13 TRBJ primers. This table comes from immunoSEQ multiplex PCR, and its TCRdb copy is limited to in-frame clones, with some not included. The sample consists of over 2,000 clones, approximately 90% of them appearing once. Sequenced sample: CD4+ Tregs sorted from blood. These receptor sequences come from a child under 18 with CD3G deficiency.

This clone was seen just once. This chain links TRBV28 with TRBJ1-2; a weak D match, TRBD1 (6 bases). Germline V gene data show CDR1 as MDHEN and CDR2 as SYDVKM. This CDR3 contains 14 residues. V was pared by 4 bases and J by 8 bases, with 17 bases between. CDR3 in amino acids: CASSYGGADAGYTF. CDR3 sequence (DNA): TGTGCCAGCAGTTACGGGGGGGCGGACGCCGGCTACACCTTC.

The CDR3 spells CASSLEADTQYF. In DNA form, the CDR3 reads TGTGCCAGCAGCTTAGAGGCAGATACGCAGTATTTT. The chain carries TRBV11-2 and TRBJ2-3, with no clear D. V lost 0 bases, J lost 4 bases, and 2 bases lay in between. The CDR3 runs 12 residues. Germline V gene sequence: CDR1 SGHAT, CDR2 FQNNGV. Together with reference TRBV11-2 and TRBJ2-3, the CDR3 gives the full variable domain: EAGVAQSPRYKIIEKRQSVAFWCNPISGHATLYWYQQILGQGPKLLIQFQNNGVVDDSQLPKDRFSAERLKGVDSTLKIQPAKLEDSAVYLCASSLEADTQYFGPGTRLTVL.

This clone was found once. The chain recombines TRBV6-1 with TRBJ2-7; 9 bases align to TRBD2. V was clipped by 7 bases and J by 2 bases; unmatched bases: 9. CDR3 length: 15 amino acids. CDR1 and CDR2 (germline): MNHNS, SASEGT. CDR3 in DNA: TGTGCCAGCAACCCAGGGCTAGCGGGAACCTACGAGCAGTACTTC. As protein: CASNPGLAGTYEQYF.

The CDR3 loop reads CASSRTSGRSNEQYF. The CDR3 DNA reads TGTGCCAGCAGTCGGACTAGCGGACGTTCCAACGAGCAGTACTTC. V is TRBV28 and J is TRBJ2-7, with 10 bases that match TRBD2. The junction had 9 bases not matched to a gene; V was cut back by 5 bases and J by 5 bases. The CDR3 has 15 residues. Per germline, CDR1 MDHEN and CDR2 SYDVKM.

This sequence joins TRBV6-6 and TRBJ2-3; 7 bases map to TRBD1. Per germline, CDR1 MNHNY and CDR2 SVGAGI (reference sequence). V shed 6 bases and J 4 bases; nucleotides not matched to a gene: 4. This CDR3 spans 13 amino acids. CDR3 in amino acids: CASSPRGPDTQYF. The CDR3 nucleotides read TGTGCCAGCAGCCCTAGGGGGCCAGATACGCAGTATTTT.

The J gene is TRBJ2-2, the V gene TRBV28, with D perhaps TRBD1 (5 bases). This CDR3 has 15 residues. V dropped 2 bases and J dropped 8 bases, with 15 bases sitting between them. Germline-derived CDR1 and CDR2 are MDHEN and SYDVKM. The CDR3 DNA follows: TGTGCCAGCAGTTTACTTGGCGCGAAGGGGGGGGAGCTGTTTTTT. Translating it yields CASSLLGAKGGELFF. Using reference TRBV28 and TRBJ2-2 for the parts outside the CDR3, the full variable domain is DVKVTQSSRYLVKRTGEKVFLECVQDMDHENMFWYRQDPGLGLRLIYFSYDVKMKEKGDIPEGYSVSREKKERFSLILESASTNQTSMYLCASSLLGAKGGELFFGEGSRLTVL.

The chain combines TRBV28 with TRBJ2-1; D perhaps matches TRBD2 (5 bases). The CDR3 runs to 14 residues. V was clipped by 1 base and J by 6 bases, with 10 bases between them. Germline V gene lookup returns CDR1 MDHEN and CDR2 SYDVKM. The CDR3 spells CASSLSVGVNEQFF. CDR3 sequence (DNA): TGTGCCAGCAGTTTATCGGTGGGAGTCAATGAGCAGTTCTTC.

J is TRBJ2-3 and V is TRBV20-1; D is undetermined. Germline V gene lookup returns CDR1 DFQATT and CDR2 SNEGSKA (reference sequence). The ends were cut back, 4 bases at V and 4 bases at J, with 6 bases in the middle. This CDR3 comprises 11 residues. This CDR3 reads CSAKSADTQYF. The CDR3, as DNA: TGCAGTGCTAAGTCTGCAGATACGCAGTATTTT.

The V call is TRBV28, the J call TRBJ2-7; 7 nucleotides align to TRBD2. This CDR3 is 14 amino acids long. V was clipped by 2 bases and J by 5 bases; unmatched bases: 6. The germline gives CDR1 MDHEN, CDR2 SYDVKM. CDR3 sequence reads: CASSLAGVGNEQYF. The CDR3 DNA reads as TGTGCCAGCAGTTTAGCGGGGGTCGGAAACGAGCAGTACTTC.

This sequence joins TRBV7-6 and TRBJ2-2; 8 bases map to TRBD2. Germline CDR1 SGHVS, CDR2 FNYEAQ. V trimming: 5 bases; J trimming: 8 bases; junction bases outside the gene matches: 10. The CDR3 has 15 residues. The CDR3 nucleotides are TGTGCCAGCAGCCGTACTAGCGGCCCCGAAGGGGAGCTGTTTTTT. It encodes CASSRTSGPEGELFF.

This chain links TRBV27 with TRBJ2-1; tentative D call: TRBD2 (5 bases). The CDR3 has 14 amino acids. V was clipped by 7 bases and J by 8 bases, with 18 bases between them. The germline gives CDR1 MNHEY, CDR2 SMNVEV (reference sequence). The CDR3 DNA is TGTGCCAGCAAAACGAGGGCCATATCCCATGAGCAGTTCTTC. Protein: CASKTRAISHEQFF.

The chain is built from TRBV23-1 and TRBJ2-6, with unresolved D. TRBV23-1 is an open reading frame whose function is uncertain. V was trimmed by 5 bases and J by 5 bases, leaving 22 bases between them. The CDR3 consists of 18 residues. This chain's CDR3 is CASSFGCTQQSRANVLTF. The CDR3 coding sequence is TGCGCCAGCAGTTTTGGGTGTACGCAACAAAGTCGGGCCAACGTCCTGACTTTC.

The CDR3 bases are TGTGCCAGCAGTTCGACAGGTCCCTACGAGCAGTACTTC. Translated, it gives CASSSTGPYEQYF. The V call is TRBV7-9, the J call TRBJ2-7, with a tentative D call TRBD1 (6 bases). This CDR3 spans 13 amino acids. CDR1 is SEHNR and CDR2 is FQNEAQ in the germline V gene (reference sequence). V shed 6 bases and J shed 2 bases, with 11 bases lying between them.

V usage is TRBV6-1 and J usage is TRBJ2-7; 8 positions match TRBD1. The CDR3 has 15 residues. Germline values: CDR1 MNHNS, CDR2 SASEGT. V was pared by 5 bases and J by 4 bases, with 10 bases of the junction left unmatched. The CDR3 sequence is CASSPQGTGFYEQYF. CDR3 DNA sequence: TGTGCCAGCAGTCCACAAGGGACAGGCTTTTACGAGCAGTACTTC.

The chain carries TRBV19 and TRBJ2-1; D might be TRBD1 or TRBD2, each matching 6 bases. V lost 4 bases, J lost 4 bases, and 8 bases lay in between. The V gene's germline CDR1 is LNHDA and CDR2 SQIVND (reference sequence). CDR3 length: 13 residues. CDR3 in amino acids: CASSRRGYNEQFF. The DNA of the CDR3 is TGTGCCAGTAGTAGGAGGGGGTACAATGAGCAGTTCTTC.

The rearrangement uses TRBV21-1 and TRBJ1-2. TRBV21-1 is recorded as a pseudogene. The CDR3 is 14 amino acids. The CDR3 spells CAKRHGGRLDGYTF. CDR3 coding DNA: TGTGCCAAACGTCATGGGGGGAGGCTTGATGGCTACACCTTC.

The CDR3 reads CASSHSTGGHGYTF. In DNA form, the CDR3 reads TGTGCCAGTAGCCATTCTACAGGGGGCCATGGCTACACCTTC. The chain couples TRBV19 to TRBJ1-2, with 9 positions matching TRBD1. This CDR3 comprises 14 residues. Trimming cost V 6 bases and J 6 bases; bases outside gene matches: 8. The V gene's germline CDR1 is LNHDA and CDR2 SQIVND (reference sequence). The complete variable domain, with remaining parts taken from reference TRBV19 and TRBJ1-2, reads DGGITQSPKYLFRKEGQNVTLSCEQNLNHDAMYWYRQDPGQGLRLIYYSQIVNDFQKGDIAEGYSVSREKKESFPLTVTSAQKNPTAFYLCASSHSTGGHGYTFGSGTRLTVV.

The V and J genes are TRBV11-3 and TRBJ2-1; possibly TRBD2 for D (5 bases). Trimming shortened V by 0 bases and J by 1 base, and 7 bases separated the two germline ends. The CDR3 has 15 amino acids. CDR1 is SGHNT and CDR2 is YENEEA in the germline V gene. The CDR3, as DNA: TGTGCCAGCAGCTTAGATCGAGGGTCCTACAATGAGCAGTTCTTC. This sequence encodes CASSLDRGSYNEQFF.

The chain combines TRBV11-3 with TRBJ2-7; 8 nucleotides align to TRBD1. Germline V gives CDR1 SGHNT, CDR2 YENEEA. V trimming: 0 bases; J trimming: 4 bases; junction bases outside the gene matches: 5. There are 15 residues in the CDR3. The CDR3 spells CASSLDRQGRYEQYF. The CDR3 DNA reads TGTGCCAGCAGCTTAGATCGACAGGGGAGATACGAGCAGTACTTC.

The rearrangement joins TRBV7-9 to TRBJ2-7; 9 nucleotides agree with TRBD2. CDR3 size: 15 residues. Per the germline V gene, CDR1 is SEHNR and CDR2 is FQNEAQ (reference sequence). J was trimmed by 9 bases and V by 3 bases; bases with no gene match: 12. In nucleotides, the CDR3 is TGTGCCAGCAGCTTTTCTGCGGGAGGGCCGGGACCGCAGTACTTC. Translation gives CASSFSAGGPGPQYF.

This rearrangement joins TRBV30 to TRBJ2-3; possibly TRBD2 for D (5 bases). The ends were cut back, 0 bases at V and 3 bases at J, with 13 bases in the middle. CDR3 length equals 15 residues. Per the germline V gene, CDR1 is GTSNPN and CDR2 is SVGIG (reference sequence). The CDR3 DNA reads as TGTGCCTGGAGTGTATTGGGGAGTTCGACAGATACGCAGTATTTT. It is translated as CAWSVLGSSTDTQYF.

The chain combines TRBV7-9 with TRBJ2-1; D may be TRBD2 (5 bases). V gave up 3 bases and J gave up 6 bases, with 9 bases separating them. The CDR3 sequence is 13 residues long. Germline V CDR1 and CDR2: SEHNR, FQNEAQ (reference sequence). CDR3 nucleotide sequence: TGTGCCAGCAGCTTCTCCGGAGGCAATGAGCAGTTCTTC. Encoded protein: CASSFSGGNEQFF. Filled out from reference TRBV7-9 and TRBJ2-1, the complete variable domain reads DTGVSQNPRHKITKRGQNVTFRCDPISEHNRLYWYRQTLGQGPEFLTYFQNEAQLEKSRLLSDRFSAERPKGSFSTLEIQRTEQGDSAMYLCASSFSGGNEQFFGPGTRLTVL.

The chain links TRBV6-1 to TRBJ1-2; D might be TRBD1 (5 bases). Germline CDR1 and CDR2: MNHNS and SASEGT. The CDR3 runs to 13 residues. Deletions cut 5 bases from V and 7 bases from J, with 14 bases between. The CDR3 bases are TGTGCCAGCAGTTTCTACAACGGGGGTGGCTACACCTTC. This codes for CASSFYNGGGYTF.

The chain is built from TRBV10-2 and TRBJ2-5; tentative D call: TRBD1 (6 bases). Germline-derived CDR1 and CDR2 are WSHSY and SAAADI. V dropped 6 bases and J dropped 1 base, with 9 bases sitting between them. There are 13 residues in the CDR3. As DNA, the CDR3 is TGCGCCAGCAGCAGGGGTACCCAAGAGACCCAGTACTTC. It translates to CASSRGTQETQYF.

This clone is large in the sample. This chain joins TRBV5-1 and TRBJ2-7; D perhaps matches TRBD1 (6 bases). The V end lost 5 bases, the J end lost 2 bases, and 14 bases lay between the germline ends. The CDR3 is made up of 14 amino acids. CDR1 and CDR2 (germline): SGHRS, YFSETQ. The CDR3 bases are TGCGCCAGCAGTATGACCGGGACACCCTACGAGCAGTACTTC. The encoded protein is CASSMTGTPYEQYF.

Comment on this clone: An end of the junction differs from the germline gene, which may be a read error. This chain joins TRBV7-9 and TRBJ2-5; 11 bases are a match to TRBD2. The CDR3 runs to 13 residues. Germline V gene data show CDR1 as SEHNR and CDR2 as FQNEAQ (reference sequence). The DNA of the CDR3 is TGTGCCAGCAGCTTAGGGGGACTAGCGGCCCTTAACTTC. Protein sequence: CASSLGGLAALNF.

The chain has TRBV28 and TRBJ2-1; D call uncertain. The CDR3 extends over 14 amino acids. V was shortened by 2 bases and J by 5 bases, with 10 bases between the two germline ends. Germline-derived CDR1 and CDR2 are MDHEN and SYDVKM. CDR3 in DNA: TGTGCCAGCAGTTTAAGAGTAAAAAACAATGAGCAGTTCTTC. As protein: CASSLRVKNNEQFF.

This chain joins TRBV7-9 and TRBJ1-1; no clear D. The CDR3 runs 14 residues. Germline lookup yields CDR1 SEHNR and CDR2 FQNEAQ (reference sequence). The ends were cut back, 1 base at V and 0 bases at J, with 6 bases in the middle. DNA of the CDR3: TGTGCCAGCAGCTTAGTTGGGGTGAACACTGAAGCTTTCTTT. Translating it yields CASSLVGVNTEAFF.